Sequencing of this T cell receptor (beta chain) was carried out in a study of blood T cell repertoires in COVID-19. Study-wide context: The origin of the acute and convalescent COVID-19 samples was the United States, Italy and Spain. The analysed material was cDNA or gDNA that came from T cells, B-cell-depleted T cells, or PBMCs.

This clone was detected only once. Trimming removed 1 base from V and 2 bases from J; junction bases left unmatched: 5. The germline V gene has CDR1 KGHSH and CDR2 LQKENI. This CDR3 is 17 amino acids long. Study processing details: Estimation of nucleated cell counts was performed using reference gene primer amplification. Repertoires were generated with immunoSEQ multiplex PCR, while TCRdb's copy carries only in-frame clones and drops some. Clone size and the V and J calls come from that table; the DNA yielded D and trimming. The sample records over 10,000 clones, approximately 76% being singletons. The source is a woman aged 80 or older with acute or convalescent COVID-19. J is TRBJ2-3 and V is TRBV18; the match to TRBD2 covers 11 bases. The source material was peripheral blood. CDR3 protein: CASSPQLAGGYTDTQYF. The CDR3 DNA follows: TGTGCCAGCTCACCACAGCTAGCGGGGGGCTACACAGATACGCAGTATTTT.